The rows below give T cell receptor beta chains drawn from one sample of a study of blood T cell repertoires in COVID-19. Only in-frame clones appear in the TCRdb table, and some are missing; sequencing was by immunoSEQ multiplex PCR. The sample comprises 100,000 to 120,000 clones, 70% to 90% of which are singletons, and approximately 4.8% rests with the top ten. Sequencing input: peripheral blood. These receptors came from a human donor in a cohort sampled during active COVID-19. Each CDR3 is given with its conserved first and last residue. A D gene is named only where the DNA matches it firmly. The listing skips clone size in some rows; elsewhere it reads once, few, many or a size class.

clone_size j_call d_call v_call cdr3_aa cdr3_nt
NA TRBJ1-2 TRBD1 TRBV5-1 CASSPLDRGAGYTF TGCGCCAGCAGCCCACTCGACAGGGGTGCTGGCTACACCTTC
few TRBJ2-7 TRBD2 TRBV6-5 CASSFGLAGAVEQYF TGTGCCAGCAGCTTCGGACTAGCGGGAGCGGTCGAGCAGTACTTC
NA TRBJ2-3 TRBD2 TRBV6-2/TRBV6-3 CASSRIAGSTDTQYF TGTGCCAGCAGCCGAATAGCGGGGAGCACAGATACGCAGTATTTT
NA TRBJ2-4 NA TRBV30 CAWSGGRGRSVEQNIQYF TGTGCCTGGAGTGGTGGCAGGGGAAGGTCTGTTGAACAAAACATTCAGTACTTC
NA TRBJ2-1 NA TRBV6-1 CASSEDGDSYNEQFF TGTGCCAGCAGTGAGGACGGGGACTCCTACAATGAGCAGTTCTTC
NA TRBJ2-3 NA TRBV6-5 CASSRLRKPDTQYF TGTGCCAGCTCTCGACTAAGGAAACCAGATACGCAGTATTTT
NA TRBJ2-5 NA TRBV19 CASSIDAGAGETQYF TGTGCCAGTAGTATAGATGCGGGGGCCGGGGAGACCCAGTACTTC
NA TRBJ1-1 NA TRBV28 CASSFQNTEAFF TGTGCCAGCAGTTTCCAGAACACTGAAGCTTTCTTT
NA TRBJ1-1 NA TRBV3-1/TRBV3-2 CASSRSDRQNTEAFF TGTGCCAGCAGCCGTAGTGACAGGCAGAACACTGAAGCTTTCTTT
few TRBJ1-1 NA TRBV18 CASSREGNTEAFF TGTGCCAGCTCACGGGAGGGAAACACTGAAGCTTTCTTT
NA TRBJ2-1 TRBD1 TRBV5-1 CASSLGGTGAHEQFF TGCGCCAGCAGCTTGGGGGGGACAGGGGCCCATGAGCAGTTCTTC
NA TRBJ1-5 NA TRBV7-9 CASSPPGQSNQPQHF TGTGCCAGCAGCCCCCCCGGACAGTCCAATCAGCCCCAGCATTTT
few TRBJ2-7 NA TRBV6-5 CASIRGYEQYF TGTGCCAGCATAAGAGGCTACGAGCAGTACTTC
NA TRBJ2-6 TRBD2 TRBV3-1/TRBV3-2 CASSQEASGPLKVQGVLTF TGTGCCAGCAGCCAAGAGGCTAGCGGACCTCTTAAGGTCCAGGGTGTCCTGACTTTC
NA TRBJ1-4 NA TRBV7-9 CASSSGQPATNEKLFF TGTGCCAGCAGCTCCGGACAGCCTGCAACTAATGAAAAACTGTTTTTT
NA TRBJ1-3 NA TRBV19 CASSTRDSGRWTIYF TGTGCCAGTAGTACCCGGGACTCCGGCCGATGGACCATATATTTT
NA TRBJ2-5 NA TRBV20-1 CSASGSVETQYF TGCAGTGCTAGTGGCAGTGTGGAGACCCAGTACTTC
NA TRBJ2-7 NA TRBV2 CASSDRGAGPSLGYF TGTGCCAGCAGTGATCGGGGTGCGGGGCCATCACTGGGGTACTTC
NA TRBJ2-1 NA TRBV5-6 CASMRVLSYDNEQFF TGTGCCAGCATGAGAGTTCTCTCCTACGACAATGAGCAGTTCTTC
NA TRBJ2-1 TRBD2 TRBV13 CASRFLGLAGELGPNNEQFF TGTGCCAGCAGGTTCCTGGGACTAGCGGGAGAATTGGGCCCAAACAATGAGCAGTTCTTC
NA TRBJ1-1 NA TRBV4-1 CASSLTQQGVGEAFF TGCGCCAGCAGCCTTACTCAACAGGGAGTGGGTGAAGCTTTCTTT
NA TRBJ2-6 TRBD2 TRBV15 CATALAGGPSGANVLTF TGTGCCACCGCCCTAGCGGGAGGGCCCTCTGGGGCCAACGTCCTGACTTTC
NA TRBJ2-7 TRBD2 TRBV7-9 CASSTTSGSGEQYF TGTGCCAGCAGTACCACTAGCGGTTCGGGGGAGCAGTACTTC
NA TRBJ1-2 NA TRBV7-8 CASSLEREHGYTF TGTGCCAGCAGCTTAGAAAGAGAACATGGCTACACCTTC
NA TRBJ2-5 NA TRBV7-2 CASSLKSSRETQYF TGTGCCAGCAGCTTAAAATCAAGCCGAGAGACCCAGTACTTC
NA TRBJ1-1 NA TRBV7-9 CASSNIRNTEAFF TGTGCCAGCAGTAATATCAGGAACACTGAAGCTTTCTTT
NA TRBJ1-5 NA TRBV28 CASRTKQGSNQPQHF TGTGCCAGCCGGACCAAACAGGGTAGCAATCAGCCCCAGCATTTT
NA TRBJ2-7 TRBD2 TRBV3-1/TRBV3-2 CASAGTTSFYEQYF TGTGCCAGCGCCGGGACTACTTCTTTCTACGAGCAGTACTTC
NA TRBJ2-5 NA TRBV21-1 CASSFLTGEETQYF TGTGCCAGCAGTTTTTTGACTGGGGAGGAGACCCAGTACTTC
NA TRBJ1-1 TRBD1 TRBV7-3 CASSVQGGNTEAFF TGTGCCAGCAGCGTACAGGGGGGTAACACTGAAGCTTTCTTT
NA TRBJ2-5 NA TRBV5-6 CASSSWVRGAGQETQYF TGTGCCAGCAGTTCCTGGGTTCGGGGGGCGGGACAAGAGACCCAGTACTTC